The 8 T cell receptor beta chains presented below share a single source sample, sequenced in a study of identical twins. TCRdb fed the 5' RACE reads into MiXCR, producing one record per CDR3 protein. The profile shows 1.5 million to 2 million distinct CDR3 sequences, roughly 35% of them singletons. The sequenced sample consisted of cord blood. Receptors were obtained from a newborn girl in good health.

This clonotype appeared a few times. V is TRBV27 and J is TRBJ2-7; 8 nucleotides agree with TRBD2. V shed 2 bases and J 4 bases; nucleotides not matched to a gene: 10. Germline V CDR1 and CDR2: MNHEY, SMNVEV (reference sequence). The CDR3 totals 16 residues. Here the CDR3 reads CASSLAGGSGIYEQYF. In DNA, the CDR3 is TGTGCCAGCAGTTTAGCCGGGGGTAGCGGGATTTACGAGCAGTACTTC.

The sample holds a few counts of this clonotype. The V and J genes are TRBV6-5 and TRBJ1-2; possible D gene TRBD1, 6 bases. Germline CDR1 is MNHEY and CDR2 is SVGAGI. V was trimmed by 3 bases and J by 4 bases, leaving 15 bases between them. The CDR3 is made up of 15 amino acids. CDR3 DNA sequence: TGTGCCAGCAGTTATGATGGACAGTCGGGCTATGGCTACACCTTC. Residues: CASSYDGQSGYGYTF.

There are a few counts of this clonotype. The chain couples TRBV13 to TRBJ1-4; D perhaps matches TRBD1 (6 bases). The CDR3 has 16 amino acids. Deletions cut 3 bases from V and 4 bases from J, with 15 bases between. From germline, CDR1 is PRHDT and CDR2 FYEKMQ (reference sequence). The DNA for the CDR3 is TGTGCCAGCAGCTTTGGCCTGGACAGCCTTAATGAAAAACTGTTTTTT. Amino acids: CASSFGLDSLNEKLFF.

The chain combines TRBV20-1 with TRBJ1-6; maybe TRBD1 (6 bases). Germline V lookup: CDR1 DFQATT, CDR2 SNEGSKA (reference sequence). The CDR3 covers 15 residues. Deletions cut 5 bases from V and 5 bases from J, with 16 bases between. The CDR3 nucleotides are TGCAGTGCTGCCCCCCCCGGACAGAATAATTCACCCCTCCACTTT. Its protein is CSAAPPGQNNSPLHF.

This clonotype was counted a single time. V and J are TRBV10-3 and TRBJ1-5; the D gene is possibly TRBD1 (6 bases). V was trimmed by 0 bases and J by 7 bases, leaving 19 bases between them. Germline CDR1 reads ENHRY; CDR2 reads SYGVKD. The CDR3 is 17 residues long. CDR3 nucleotide sequence: TGTGCCATCAGTGAGTCGATTCGGGGGGGGCGATGGCAGCCCCAGCATTTT. Protein: CAISESIRGGRWQPQHF.

V is TRBV29-1 and J is TRBJ1-1; tentative D call: TRBD1 (6 bases). Deletions cut 0 bases from V and 1 base from J, with 12 bases between. The CDR3 consists of 15 residues. CDR1 is SQVTM and CDR2 is ANQGSEA in the germline V gene. DNA for the CDR3: TGCAGCGTTGAAGATCCGCGCAGGGGGAACACTGAAGCTTTCTTT. Encoded protein: CSVEDPRRGNTEAFF.

This chain connects TRBV20-1 to TRBJ2-1; 9 bases align to TRBD2. The V gene end was trimmed by 6 bases and the J gene end by 8 bases; junction bases not matched to a gene: 17. Per germline, CDR1 DFQATT and CDR2 SNEGSKA (reference sequence). This CDR3 contains 16 residues. CDR3 sequence: CSAPEDGGRVWYEQFF. The DNA for the CDR3 is TGCAGTGCCCCCGAGGACGGCGGGAGGGTTTGGTATGAGCAGTTCTTC.

This chain links TRBV10-3 with TRBJ2-7, with 12 positions matching TRBD2. The trim removed 6 bases at V and 3 bases at J, leaving 6 bases unmatched. Germline V gives CDR1 ENHRY, CDR2 SYGVKD. CDR3 length equals 15 residues. CDR3 sequence: CAISHGLAGLYEQYF. The DNA for the CDR3 is TGTGCCATCAGCCACGGACTAGCGGGGCTCTACGAGCAGTACTTC.